These 31 T cell receptor beta chains share one sample of origin, sequenced in a study of blood T cell repertoires in COVID-19. The repertoire was sequenced with immunoSEQ multiplex PCR; TCRdb's copy has only in-frame clones and lacks some. This table holds some 240,000 clones, around 88% found once. Sequenced material: PBMCs or T cells enriched from blood (not recorded which). These receptors came from a woman in her forties with acute COVID-19.

The chain uses TRBV2 and TRBJ1-6; unclear D gene. Germline CDR1 is SNHLY and CDR2 is FYNNEI. Trimming cost V 9 bases and J 4 bases, with 16 bases left between them. This CDR3 spans 15 amino acids. CDR3 region: CASTTETGYNSPLHF. The CDR3 DNA reads TGTGCCAGTACAACCGAGACGGGATATAATTCACCCCTCCACTTT.

The chain recombines TRBV11-2 with TRBJ2-5; D remains ambiguous. Between the trimmed V and J ends, which lost 2 bases and 2 bases, there was a span of 12 bases. The CDR3 has 15 residues. Germline V lookup: CDR1 SGHAT, CDR2 FQNNGV. CDR3 DNA sequence: TGTGCCAGCAGCTTAAATTCGGGTAGTCAAGAGACCCAGTACTTC. Its translation: CASSLNSGSQETQYF.

V gene TRBV7-3 combines with J gene TRBJ2-1; 11 positions match TRBD2. Germline lookup yields CDR1 SGHTA and CDR2 FQGTGA. The CDR3 contains 16 residues. V was pared by 1 base and J by 6 bases, with 5 bases of the junction left unmatched. The CDR3 DNA reads as TGTGCCAGCAGCTTAAGCCGACTAGCGGGAATCAATGAGCAGTTCTTC. Its protein product is CASSLSRLAGINEQFF.

The chain recombines TRBV29-1 with TRBJ1-2; the match to TRBD1 covers 8 bases. The germline V gene encodes CDR1 SQVTM and CDR2 ANQGSEA. After removal of 8 bases from V and 3 bases from J, the junction contained 5 bases not matched to a gene. The CDR3 has 12 residues. The CDR3 bases are TGCAGCACCCCGACAGGGGACTATGGCTACACCTTC. Translated: CSTPTGDYGYTF.

A few counts support this clone. The V call is TRBV6-5, the J call TRBJ1-6; the D is unclear. Germline V lookup: CDR1 MNHEY, CDR2 SVGAGI. The length of the CDR3 is 16 residues. V was shortened by 3 bases and J by 5 bases, with 14 bases between the two germline ends. This CDR3 is CASSYNRMRDNSPLHF. The CDR3 DNA reads as TGTGCCAGCAGTTATAACCGGATGAGGGATAATTCACCCCTCCACTTT.

Here the CDR3 reads CASSQRTANNSPLHF. DNA for the CDR3: TGTGCCAGCAGTCAACGGACAGCCAATAATTCACCCCTCCACTTT. V gene TRBV2 combines with J gene TRBJ1-6; possibly TRBD1 for D (6 bases). There are 15 residues in the CDR3. Germline V gene lookup returns CDR1 SNHLY and CDR2 FYNNEI. Trimming stripped 5 bases from V and 5 bases from J, with 13 bases between.

V and J are TRBV5-1 and TRBJ2-7; TRBD1 might be the D (6 bases). The V end was cut by 4 bases, the J end by 6 bases, with 17 bases between. The CDR3 contains 14 residues. The germline V gene encodes CDR1 SGHRS and CDR2 YFSETQ. The CDR3 nucleotides are TGCGCCAGCAGCATGGGGTACGGGACAAGCGAGCAGTACTTC. The encoded protein is CASSMGYGTSEQYF.

V is TRBV5-1 and J is TRBJ1-1; a possible D gene is TRBD1 (6 bases). Per germline, CDR1 SGHRS and CDR2 YFSETQ. The CDR3 runs to 17 residues. V was pared by 5 bases and J by 0 bases, with 20 bases between. The CDR3 DNA reads TGCGCCAGCAGTCCGGGACACGGCGGTCCATTGAACACTGAAGCTTTCTTT. Amino acid sequence: CASSPGHGGPLNTEAFF.

V and J are TRBV7-2 and TRBJ1-2, with unresolved D. Germline V gives CDR1 SGHTA, CDR2 FQGNSA. Trimming removed 6 bases at V and 8 bases at J, with 16 bases between. The CDR3 spans 13 residues. The CDR3 nucleotides are TGTGCCAGCAGTTACGGGATTCAGGACGGCTACACCTTC. Amino acids: CASSYGIQDGYTF.

DNA of the CDR3: TGTGCCAGCAGCGTAGCCCTAGCGGGAGCAACAGATACGCAGTATTTT. Amino acids: CASSVALAGATDTQYF. This chain uses TRBV9 with TRBJ2-3; 10 bases line up with TRBD2. This CDR3 comprises 16 residues. In germline, CDR1 is SGDLS, CDR2 YYNGEE. V trimming: 0 bases; J trimming: 3 bases; junction bases outside the gene matches: 4.

The V and J genes are TRBV11-3 and TRBJ2-1; 7 bases are shared with TRBD1. The CDR3 consists of 16 residues. CDR1 is SGHNT, CDR2 YENEEA, per germline. Losses at the gene ends were 3 bases for V and 0 bases for J; bases not matched to a gene: 5. The CDR3 spells CASSFQTGSSYNEQFF. In nucleotides, the CDR3 is TGTGCCAGCAGCTTCCAGACAGGGAGCTCCTACAATGAGCAGTTCTTC.

The V gene is TRBV15, the J gene TRBJ1-2; unclear D gene. CDR3 length: 16 amino acids. V was trimmed by 1 base and J by 5 bases, leaving 17 bases between them. Per the germline V gene, CDR1 is LNHNV and CDR2 is YYDKDF (reference sequence). The CDR3 protein is CATSRGFDFTDYGYTF. CDR3 coding DNA: TGTGCCACCAGCAGAGGGTTTGACTTTACCGATTATGGCTACACCTTC. The variable domain in full, completed from reference TRBV15 and TRBJ1-2, reads DAMVIQNPRYQVTQFGKPVTLSCSQTLNHNVMYWYQQKSSQAPKLLFHYYDKDFNNEADTPDNFQSRRPNTSFCFLDIRSPGLGDTAMYLCATSRGFDFTDYGYTFGSGTRLTVV.

Here the CDR3 DNA reads TGTGCCAGCAGCTTTCCGCGGGAGAGGGAAAATGAGCAGTTCTTC. Its protein product is CASSFPRERENEQFF. The rearrangement uses TRBV7-8 and TRBJ2-1, with TRBD2 identical over 7 bases. This CDR3 region has 15 residues. Germline V gene lookup returns CDR1 SGHVS and CDR2 FQNEAQ. After removal of 3 bases from V and 7 bases from J, the junction contained 9 bases not matched to a gene.

This rearrangement joins TRBV5-6 to TRBJ2-2, with 9 nucleotides matching TRBD1. There are 16 residues in the CDR3. The V gene's germline CDR1 is SGHDT and CDR2 YYEEEE. After removal of 4 bases from V and 5 bases from J, the junction contained 9 bases not matched to a gene. Here the CDR3 reads CASSPGTGTDTGELFF. CDR3 nucleotides: TGTGCCAGCAGCCCTGGGACAGGGACCGATACCGGGGAGCTGTTTTTT.

The CDR3 sequence is CASSEGTRLDTQYF. The DNA for the CDR3 is TGTGCCAGCAGTGAAGGGACTAGATTAGATACGCAGTATTTT. The chain employs TRBV2 and TRBJ2-3, with 7 bases matching TRBD2. Germline trimming cut 1 base from V and 5 bases from J; bases unmatched to any gene: 3. Germline CDR1 SNHLY, CDR2 FYNNEI. The CDR3 has 14 amino acids.

The chain has TRBV18 and TRBJ2-2; 9 bases line up with TRBD1. Germline CDR1 KGHSH, CDR2 LQKENI. With 2 bases clipped from V and 2 bases from J, the junction kept 6 bases outside the gene matches. This CDR3 is 17 amino acids long. The DNA of the CDR3 is TGTGCCAGCTCACCAAGTCCGGGACAGGGAAACACCGGGGAGCTGTTTTTT. Translation: CASSPSPGQGNTGELFF.

The chain has TRBV12-3 or TRBV12-4 and TRBJ1-2; possibly TRBD1 for D (6 bases). V was clipped by 6 bases and J by 5 bases, with 7 bases between them. This CDR3 is 11 amino acids long. CDR3 nucleotide sequence: TGTGCCAGCAGGCAGGGGTATGGCTACACCTTC. It specifies CASRQGYGYTF.

This chain joins TRBV20-1 and TRBJ2-7; a weak D match, TRBD2 (6 bases). This CDR3 is built from 11 residues. Trimming removed 7 bases from V and 4 bases from J, with 11 bases in between. The germline CDR1 and CDR2 sequences are DFQATT and SNEGSKA (reference sequence). CDR3 nucleotide sequence: TGCAGTGGAGAGGCGGGGTACGAGCAGTACTTC. Its translation is CSGEAGYEQYF.

This clone appeared a single time. The chain has TRBV7-9 and TRBJ1-1, with a tentative D call TRBD1 (5 bases). Trimming removed 5 bases at V and 5 bases at J, with 18 bases between. The CDR3 has 15 residues. The germline V gene has CDR1 SEHNR and CDR2 FQNEAQ (reference sequence). DNA of the CDR3: TGTGCCAGCAGCCCCGGCCGGGGGATTGGGACTGAAGCTTTCTTT. As protein: CASSPGRGIGTEAFF.

This chain connects TRBV29-1 to TRBJ2-7, with TRBD2 identical over 13 bases. Trimming took 5 bases from V and 6 from J; bases not matched to a gene: 7. Per germline, CDR1 SQVTM and CDR2 ANQGSEA. The length of the CDR3 is 14 residues. The CDR3, as DNA: TGCAGCGTTACCGGGACTAGCGGGATAGGCGAGCAGTACTTC. This sequence encodes CSVTGTSGIGEQYF.

This sequence joins TRBV3-1 (or the pseudogene TRBV3-2) and TRBJ1-2; TRBD1 matches 7 bases. CDR3 length equals 14 residues. Germline trimming cut 1 base from V and 7 bases from J; bases unmatched to any gene: 6. CDR1 LGHDT and CDR2 YNNKEL come from the germline V gene (reference sequence). CDR3 in amino acids: CASSQGDRALGYTF. The DNA of the CDR3 is TGTGCCAGCAGCCAAGGCGACAGGGCCCTTGGCTACACCTTC.

CDR3 in DNA: TGTGCCAGCAGTGGACGGACAGGGGTCGGCTACACCTTC. This translates into CASSGRTGVGYTF. The rearrangement uses TRBV6-2 or TRBV6-3 and TRBJ1-2, with 9 nucleotides matching TRBD1. CDR1 is MNHEY and CDR2 is SVGEGT in the germline V gene. The V segment lost 5 bases and the J segment 8 bases; nucleotides outside the gene matches: 6. This CDR3 has 13 residues.

In regard to this clone: This sample includes further DNA sequences coding for the same CDR3. The V gene is TRBV11-3, the J gene TRBJ1-1; D is ambiguous. The CDR3 has 13 residues. The V gene lost 3 bases and the J gene lost 0 bases, with 5 bases spanning the gap. Germline V CDR1 and CDR2: SGHNT, YENEEA. CDR3 sequence (DNA): TGTGCCAGCAGCTTTTCAGTGAACACTGAAGCTTTCTTT. Translated, it gives CASSFSVNTEAFF.

The CDR3 DNA reads as TGTGCCAGCAGCCCCAGACTAGCCGCCTACGAGCAGTACTTC. It yields the protein CASSPRLAAYEQYF. The rearrangement uses TRBV5-8 and TRBJ2-7; 7 nucleotides line up with TRBD2. This CDR3 has 14 residues. Germline V lookup: CDR1 SGHTS, CDR2 YDEGEE. With V trimmed by 4 bases and J by 2 bases, 6 bases remained unmatched. Drawing the rest from reference TRBV5-8 and TRBJ2-7, the complete variable domain is EAGVTQSPTHLIKTRGQQATLRCSPISGHTSVYWYQQALGLGLQFLLWYDEGEERNRGNFPPRFSGRQFPNYSSELNVNALELEDSALYLCASSPRLAAYEQYFGPGTRLTVT.

DNA for the CDR3: TGTGCCAGTACAGCGCCGACAGGGTCAACTGAAGCTTTCTTT. It is translated as CASTAPTGSTEAFF. The rearrangement links TRBV19 to TRBJ1-1; TRBD1 matches 7 bases. Germline V gene data show CDR1 as LNHDA and CDR2 as SQIVND (reference sequence). Trimming removed 7 bases from V and 5 bases from J; junction bases left unmatched: 10. This CDR3 has 14 residues.

This chain connects TRBV11-2 to TRBJ2-5, with 12 bases that match TRBD2. This CDR3 is built from 18 residues. CDR1 is SGHAT and CDR2 is FQNNGV in the germline V gene. Unmatched junction bases numbered 14, after V lost 5 bases and J lost 4 bases. The CDR3 reads CASSLSGLAGFVGETQYF. CDR3 bases: TGTGCCAGCAGCCTATCCGGACTAGCGGGATTTGTTGGAGAGACCCAGTACTTC.

The chain combines TRBV4-1 with TRBJ2-7; 10 positions match TRBD2. This CDR3 contains 16 residues. Germline CDR1 and CDR2: MGHRA and YSYEKL. With 4 bases clipped from V and 1 base from J, the junction kept 7 bases outside the gene matches. DNA of the CDR3: TGCGCCAGCAGCCCTGAGAGCGGGAGGGCATCCTACGAGCAGTACTTC. This translates into CASSPESGRASYEQYF.

The chain has TRBV10-1 and TRBJ2-5, with TRBD1 identical over 9 bases. The CDR3 sequence is 14 residues long. Germline loops: CDR1 WNHNN, CDR2 SYGVQD (reference sequence). V lost 3 bases to trimming and J lost 3 bases; unmatched junction nucleotides: 2. The CDR3 reads CASSDDRGEETQYF. CDR3 sequence (DNA): TGCGCCAGCAGTGACGACAGGGGGGAAGAGACCCAGTACTTC.

This clone was detected once. The chain couples TRBV7-9 to TRBJ2-5; TRBD2 matches at 10 bases. The CDR3 length is 19 residues. CDR1 SEHNR and CDR2 FQNEAQ come from the germline V gene (reference sequence). Germline trimming cut 5 bases from V and 2 bases from J; bases unmatched to any gene: 17. CDR3 nucleotide sequence: TGTGCCAGCAGCGCTCCCTACCATTGGACTAGCGGAAAACAAGAGACCCAGTACTTC. Translated: CASSAPYHWTSGKQETQYF.

V and J are TRBV2 and TRBJ2-1, with 7 bases aligning to TRBD2. CDR1 and CDR2 (germline): SNHLY, FYNNEI. With 5 bases clipped from V and 7 bases from J, the junction kept 8 bases outside the gene matches. The CDR3 is 14 amino acids. This CDR3 reads CASSPRRGGNEQFF. The CDR3 DNA reads as TGTGCCAGCAGTCCGCGGAGGGGAGGGAATGAGCAGTTCTTC.

The chain uses TRBV25-1 and TRBJ1-1; 7 nucleotides line up with TRBD1. The length of the CDR3 is 14 residues. V gave up 2 bases and J gave up 1 base; unmatched junction bases: 1. Per the germline V gene, CDR1 is MGHDK and CDR2 is SYGVNS. CDR3 sequence: CASSETGANTEAFF. Here the CDR3 DNA reads TGTGCCAGCAGTGAAACAGGGGCGAACACTGAAGCTTTCTTT.